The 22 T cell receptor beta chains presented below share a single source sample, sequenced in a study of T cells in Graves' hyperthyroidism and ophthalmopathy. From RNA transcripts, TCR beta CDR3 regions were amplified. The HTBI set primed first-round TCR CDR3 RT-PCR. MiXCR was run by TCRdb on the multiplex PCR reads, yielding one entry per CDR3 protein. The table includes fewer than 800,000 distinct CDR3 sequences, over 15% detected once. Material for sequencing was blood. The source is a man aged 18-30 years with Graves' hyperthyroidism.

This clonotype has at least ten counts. CDR3: CASSFSTANYGYTF. The DNA of the CDR3 is TGTGCCAGCAGTTTCTCTACAGCTAACTATGGCTACACCTTC. This rearrangement joins TRBV28 to TRBJ1-2; D unresolved. The CDR3 extends over 14 amino acids. The V gene lost 3 bases and the J gene lost 0 bases, with 8 bases spanning the gap. Germline lookup yields CDR1 MDHEN and CDR2 SYDVKM.

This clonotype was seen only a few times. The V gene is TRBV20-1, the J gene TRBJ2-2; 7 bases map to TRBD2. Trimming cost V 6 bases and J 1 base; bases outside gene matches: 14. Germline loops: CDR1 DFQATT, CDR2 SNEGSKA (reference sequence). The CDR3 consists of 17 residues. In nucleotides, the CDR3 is TGCAGTGCGCCGAGACCCTTAGCGGGCCTGAACACCGGGGAGCTGTTTTTT. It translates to CSAPRPLAGLNTGELFF.

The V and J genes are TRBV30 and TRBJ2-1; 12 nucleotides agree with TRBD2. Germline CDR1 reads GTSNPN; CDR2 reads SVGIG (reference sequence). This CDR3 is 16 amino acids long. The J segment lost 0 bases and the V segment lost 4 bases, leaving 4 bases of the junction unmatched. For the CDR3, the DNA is TGTGCCTGGACCGCTAGCGGGGGGGGCTCCTACAATGAGCAGTTCTTC. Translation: CAWTASGGGSYNEQFF.

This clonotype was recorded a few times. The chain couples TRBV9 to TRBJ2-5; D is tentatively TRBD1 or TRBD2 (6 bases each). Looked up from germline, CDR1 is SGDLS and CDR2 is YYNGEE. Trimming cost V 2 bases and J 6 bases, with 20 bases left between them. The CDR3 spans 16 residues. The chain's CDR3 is CASSVDGGPSVKTQYF. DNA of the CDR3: TGTGCCAGCAGCGTGGATGGGGGCCCTAGCGTAAAGACCCAGTACTTC. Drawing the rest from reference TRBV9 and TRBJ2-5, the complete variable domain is DSGVTQTPKHLITATGQRVTLRCSPRSGDLSVYWYQQSLDQGLQFLIQYYNGEERAKGNILERFSAQQFPDLHSELNLSSLELGDSALYFCASSVDGGPSVKTQYFGPGTRLLVL.

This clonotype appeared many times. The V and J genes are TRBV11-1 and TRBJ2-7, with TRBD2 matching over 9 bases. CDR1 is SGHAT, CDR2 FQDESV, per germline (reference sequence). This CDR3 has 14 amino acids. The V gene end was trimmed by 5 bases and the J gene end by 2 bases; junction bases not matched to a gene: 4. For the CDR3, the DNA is TGTGCCAGCAGCCCGACTAGCGGTCCCTACGAGCAGTACTTC. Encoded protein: CASSPTSGPYEQYF.

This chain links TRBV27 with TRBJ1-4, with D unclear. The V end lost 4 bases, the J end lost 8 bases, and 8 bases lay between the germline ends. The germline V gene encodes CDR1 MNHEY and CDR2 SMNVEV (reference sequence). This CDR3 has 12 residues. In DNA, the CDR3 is TGTGCCAGCAGTTCCATAGACGAAAAACTGTTTTTT. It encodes CASSSIDEKLFF.

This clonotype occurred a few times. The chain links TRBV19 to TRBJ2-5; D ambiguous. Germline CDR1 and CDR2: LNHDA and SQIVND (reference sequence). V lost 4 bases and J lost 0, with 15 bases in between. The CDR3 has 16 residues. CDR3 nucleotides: TGTGCCAGTAGTAACTTACAGTCCAGATACCAAGAGACCCAGTACTTC. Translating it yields CASSNLQSRYQETQYF.

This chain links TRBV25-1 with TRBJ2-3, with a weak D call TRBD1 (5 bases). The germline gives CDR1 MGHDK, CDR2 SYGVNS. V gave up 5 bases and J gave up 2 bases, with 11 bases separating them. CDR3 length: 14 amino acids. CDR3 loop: CASSIRQSTDTQYF. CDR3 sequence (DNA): TGTGCCAGCAGTATTAGACAGTCCACAGATACGCAGTATTTT. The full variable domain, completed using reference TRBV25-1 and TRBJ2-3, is EADIYQTPRYLVIGTGKKITLECSQTMGHDKMYWYQQDPGMELHLIHYSYGVNSTEKGDLSSESTVSRIRTEHFPLTLESARPSHTSQYLCASSIRQSTDTQYFGPGTRLTVL.

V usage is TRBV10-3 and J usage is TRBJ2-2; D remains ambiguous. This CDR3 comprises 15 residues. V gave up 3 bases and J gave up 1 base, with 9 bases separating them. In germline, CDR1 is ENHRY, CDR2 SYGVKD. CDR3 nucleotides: TGTGCCATCAGTGAAAGACCCCTGAACACCGGGGAGCTGTTTTTT. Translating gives CAISERPLNTGELFF.

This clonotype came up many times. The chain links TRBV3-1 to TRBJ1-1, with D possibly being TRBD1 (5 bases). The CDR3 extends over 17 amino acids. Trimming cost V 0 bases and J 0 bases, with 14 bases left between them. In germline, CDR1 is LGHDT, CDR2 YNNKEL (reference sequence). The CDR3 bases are TGTGCCAGCAGCCAAGAAGGGGCAGGAGGTATGAACACTGAAGCTTTCTTT. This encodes CASSQEGAGGMNTEAFF.

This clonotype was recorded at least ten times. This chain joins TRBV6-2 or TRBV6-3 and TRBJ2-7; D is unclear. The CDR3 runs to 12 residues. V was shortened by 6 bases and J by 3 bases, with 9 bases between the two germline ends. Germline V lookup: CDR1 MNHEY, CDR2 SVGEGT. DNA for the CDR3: TGTGCCAGCAGAGACGATCTCTACGAGCAGTACTTC. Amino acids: CASRDDLYEQYF.

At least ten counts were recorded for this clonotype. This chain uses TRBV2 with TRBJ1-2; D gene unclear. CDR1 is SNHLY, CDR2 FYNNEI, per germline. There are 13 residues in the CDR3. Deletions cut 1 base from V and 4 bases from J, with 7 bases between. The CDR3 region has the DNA TGTGCCAGCAGTGAAGAGGGAGTCTATGGCTACACCTTC. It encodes CASSEEGVYGYTF. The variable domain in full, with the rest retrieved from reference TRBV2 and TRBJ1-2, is EPEVTQTPSHQVTQMGQEVILRCVPISNHLYFYWYRQILGQKVEFLVSFYNNEISEKSEIFDDQFSVERPDGSNFTLKIRSTKLEDSAMYFCASSEEGVYGYTFGSGTRLTVV.

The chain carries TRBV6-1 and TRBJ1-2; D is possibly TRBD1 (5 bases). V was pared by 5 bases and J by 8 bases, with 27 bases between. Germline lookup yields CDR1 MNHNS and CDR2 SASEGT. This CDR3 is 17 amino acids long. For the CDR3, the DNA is TGTGCCAGCAGTTGGATCGCCGGGACCGTAATCACCCTAGGCTACACCTTC. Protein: CASSWIAGTVITLGYTF.

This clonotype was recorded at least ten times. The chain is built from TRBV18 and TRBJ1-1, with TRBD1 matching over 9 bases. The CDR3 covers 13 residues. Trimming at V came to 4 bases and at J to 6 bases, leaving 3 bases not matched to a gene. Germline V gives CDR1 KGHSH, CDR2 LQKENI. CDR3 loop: CASSQRQGAEAFF. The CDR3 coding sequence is TGTGCCAGCTCACAAAGACAGGGGGCTGAAGCTTTCTTT.

CDR3: CASSPRTGLGEQYF. DNA of the CDR3: TGTGCCAGCAGCCCACGGACAGGGTTGGGGGAGCAGTACTTC. The chain employs TRBV9 and TRBJ2-7, with 8 bases identical to TRBD1. Germline trimming cut 4 bases from V and 7 bases from J; bases unmatched to any gene: 10. Germline lookup yields CDR1 SGDLS and CDR2 YYNGEE. The CDR3 has 14 amino acids.

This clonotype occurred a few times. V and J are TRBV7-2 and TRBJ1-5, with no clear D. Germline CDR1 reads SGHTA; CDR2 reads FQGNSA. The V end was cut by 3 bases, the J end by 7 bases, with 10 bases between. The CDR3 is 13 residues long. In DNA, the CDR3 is TGTGCCAGCAGCTTTGACCGCGGGCAGCCCCAGCATTTT. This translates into CASSFDRGQPQHF. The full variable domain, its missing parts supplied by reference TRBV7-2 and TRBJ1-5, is GAGVSQSPSNKVTEKGKDVELRCDPISGHTALYWYRQSLGQGLEFLIYFQGNSAPDKSGLPSDRFSAERTGGSVSTLTIQRTQQEDSAVYLCASSFDRGQPQHFGDGTRLSIL.

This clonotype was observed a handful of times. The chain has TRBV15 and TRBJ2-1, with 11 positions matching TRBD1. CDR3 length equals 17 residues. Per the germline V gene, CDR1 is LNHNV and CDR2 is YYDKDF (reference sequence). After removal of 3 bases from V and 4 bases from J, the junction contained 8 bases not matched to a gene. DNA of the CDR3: TGTGCCACCAGCAGCTCCGGGACAGGGGGGATATACAATGAGCAGTTCTTC. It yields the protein CATSSSGTGGIYNEQFF.

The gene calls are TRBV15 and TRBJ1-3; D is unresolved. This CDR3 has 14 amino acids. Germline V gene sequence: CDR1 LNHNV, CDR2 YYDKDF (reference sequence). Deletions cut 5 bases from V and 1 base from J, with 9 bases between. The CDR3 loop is CATSSPGSGNTIYF. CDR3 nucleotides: TGTGCCACCAGCTCCCCGGGGTCTGGAAACACCATATATTTT.

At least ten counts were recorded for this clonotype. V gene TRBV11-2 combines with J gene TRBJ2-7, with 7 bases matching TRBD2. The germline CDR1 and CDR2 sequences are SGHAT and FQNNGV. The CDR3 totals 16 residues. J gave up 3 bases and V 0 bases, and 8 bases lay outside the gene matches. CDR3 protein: CASSLEFGGRGYEQYF. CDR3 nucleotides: TGTGCCAGCAGCTTAGAGTTTGGCGGGAGAGGCTACGAGCAGTACTTC.

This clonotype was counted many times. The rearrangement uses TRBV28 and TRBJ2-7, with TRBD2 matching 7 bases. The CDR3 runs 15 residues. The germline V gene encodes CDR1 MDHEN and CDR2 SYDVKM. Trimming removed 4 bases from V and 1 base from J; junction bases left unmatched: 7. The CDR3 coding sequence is TGTGCCAGCAGTTCCGGAACGGGGGGATCCTACGAGCAGTACTTC. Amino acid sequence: CASSSGTGGSYEQYF.

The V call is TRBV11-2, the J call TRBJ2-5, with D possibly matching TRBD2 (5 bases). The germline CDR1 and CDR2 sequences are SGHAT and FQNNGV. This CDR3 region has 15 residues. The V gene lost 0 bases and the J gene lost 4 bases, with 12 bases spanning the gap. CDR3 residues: CASSLEPHSGETQYF. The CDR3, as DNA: TGTGCCAGCAGCTTAGAGCCCCACAGCGGAGAGACCCAGTACTTC.

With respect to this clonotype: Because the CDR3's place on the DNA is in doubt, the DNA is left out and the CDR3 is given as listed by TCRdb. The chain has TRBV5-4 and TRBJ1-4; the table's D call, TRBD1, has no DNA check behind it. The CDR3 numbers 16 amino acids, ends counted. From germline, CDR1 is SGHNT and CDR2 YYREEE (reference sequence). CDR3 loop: CASSTRGPTGGENCFF.